The 14 T cell receptor beta chains below all came from one sample that was sequenced in a study of cytomegalovirus exposure and HLA in healthy donors. Vbeta (60) and Jbeta (13) primers were used in the PCR. Assay: immunoSEQ multiplex PCR; the TCRdb copy retains only in-frame clones and omits some. The repertoire shows some 110,000 clones; the top ten hold 2.2%. Material: PBMCs. Receptors were obtained from a man in his forties in good health and CMV-seronegative.

This chain joins TRBV11-3 and TRBJ1-1; TRBD1 might be the D (6 bases). This CDR3 has 14 residues. Germline V gives CDR1 SGHNT, CDR2 YENEEA. V was trimmed by 4 bases and J by 10 bases, leaving 19 bases between them. The CDR3 loop reads CASSWGQATPRAFF. CDR3 nucleotide sequence: TGTGCCAGCAGCTGGGGGCAGGCAACCCCTCGAGCTTTCTTT.

The V and J genes are TRBV18 and TRBJ2-7; 11 nucleotides match TRBD2. Germline V lookup: CDR1 KGHSH, CDR2 LQKENI. The junction had 4 bases not matched to a gene; V was cut back by 0 bases and J by 6 bases. The CDR3 extends over 15 amino acids. The CDR3 sequence: CASSPPSLAGGEQYF. The CDR3 DNA reads TGTGCCAGCTCACCACCCTCCCTAGCGGGGGGCGAGCAGTACTTC.

CDR3 sequence reads: CATQTSGTPYEQYF. CDR3 DNA: TGTGCCACTCAGACTAGCGGGACCCCCTACGAGCAGTACTTC. The V gene is TRBV7-9, the J gene TRBJ2-7, with TRBD2 matching over 11 bases. Per the germline V gene, CDR1 is SEHNR and CDR2 is FQNEAQ (reference sequence). CDR3 size: 14 residues. Trimming took 10 bases from V and 2 from J; bases not matched to a gene: 7.

Remarks on this clone: At the DNA level, this CDR3 is encoded by other sequences in the same sample as well. The chain joins TRBV5-1 to TRBJ2-7, with D unclear. The CDR3 is 15 residues long. The V and J ends lost 0 bases and 3 bases respectively, with 13 bases between them. Germline V gene data show CDR1 as SGHRS and CDR2 as YFSETQ. The CDR3 DNA reads TGCGCCAGCAGCTTGGGACTGGCAGTCGACTACGAGCAGTACTTC. Its protein product is CASSLGLAVDYEQYF.

This chain connects TRBV9 to TRBJ1-5; 7 nucleotides agree with TRBD1. The CDR3 is 14 amino acids. Germline values: CDR1 SGDLS, CDR2 YYNGEE. With V trimmed by 1 base and J by 4 bases, 2 bases remained unmatched. The CDR3 nucleotides read TGTGCCAGCAGCGTATCAGGGGGTAATCAGCCCCAGCATTTT. It encodes CASSVSGGNQPQHF.

This chain links TRBV14 with TRBJ1-1, with D perhaps matching TRBD1 (5 bases). The V end was cut by 0 bases, the J end by 4 bases, with 12 bases between. CDR1 is SGHDN and CDR2 is FVKESK in the germline V gene. The CDR3 has 15 residues. CDR3 sequence (DNA): TGTGCCAGCAGCCAAGATGCTAGTAGGGGCACTGAAGCTTTCTTT. Translation gives CASSQDASRGTEAFF.

This chain connects TRBV10-3 to TRBJ1-3; no firm D call. CDR1 is ENHRY and CDR2 is SYGVKD in the germline V gene. CDR3 length equals 13 residues. Trimming pared 10 bases from V and 5 bases from J, leaving 15 bases between. CDR3 region: CASGLEGRNTIYF. Here the CDR3 DNA reads TGTGCCAGCGGACTTGAAGGAAGAAACACCATATATTTT.

V is TRBV27 and J is TRBJ2-7; perhaps TRBD2 as D (5 bases). The CDR3 spans 13 residues. Germline V gene sequence: CDR1 MNHEY, CDR2 SMNVEV (reference sequence). Trimming pared 6 bases from V and 1 base from J, leaving 10 bases between. This CDR3 reads CASSRTGSYEQYF. CDR3 bases: TGTGCCAGCAGCCGGACGGGGTCCTACGAGCAGTACTTC.

V gene TRBV9 combines with J gene TRBJ2-7; 8 bases match TRBD2. CDR1 SGDLS and CDR2 YYNGEE come from the germline V gene. The V segment lost 1 base and the J segment 1 base; nucleotides outside the gene matches: 13. The CDR3 totals 18 residues. The CDR3 here is CASSVNVRISGVSYEQYF. CDR3 coding DNA: TGTGCCAGCAGCGTAAACGTTAGGATTAGCGGGGTTTCCTACGAGCAGTACTTC.

The chain joins TRBV23-1 to TRBJ2-7, with TRBD2 matching 14 bases. TRBV23-1 counts as an open reading frame of uncertain function. The ends lost 4 bases at V and 7 bases at J; junction bases unmatched: 6. The CDR3 is 15 amino acids. CDR3 nucleotide sequence: TGCGCCAGCAGTCCGAAGGGACTAGCGGGAGTAGAGCAGTACTTC. Residues: CASSPKGLAGVEQYF.

The chain employs TRBV5-6 and TRBJ1-2, with D perhaps matching TRBD1 (6 bases). Germline V gives CDR1 SGHDT, CDR2 YYEEEE. Trimming took off 2 bases at V and 8 bases at J, with 19 bases between the two ends. The CDR3 spans 15 residues. The CDR3 bases are TGTGCCAGCAGCTTCCAGGACAGCGAATCGGGAGGCTACACCTTC. This translates into CASSFQDSESGGYTF.

This sequence joins TRBV5-8 and TRBJ1-1, with D tentatively TRBD1 (5 bases). V was trimmed by 4 bases and J by 0 bases, leaving 10 bases between them. This CDR3 has 14 amino acids. CDR1 and CDR2 (germline): SGHTS, YDEGEE. The chain's CDR3 is CASSPPGMNTEAFF. Written as DNA, the CDR3 is TGTGCCAGCAGCCCGCCAGGGATGAACACTGAAGCTTTCTTT.

The chain uses TRBV30 and TRBJ2-1; TRBD2 aligns across 10 bases. Trimming at V came to 6 bases and at J to 5 bases, leaving 13 bases not matched to a gene. The germline gives CDR1 GTSNPN, CDR2 SVGIG (reference sequence). This CDR3 contains 16 residues. Written as DNA, the CDR3 is TGTGCCTGTCGACTAGCGGGCGTCTCGAGAAACAATGAGCAGTTCTTC. It specifies CACRLAGVSRNNEQFF.

The genes are TRBV7-3 and TRBJ2-1; possibly TRBD2 for D (6 bases). The germline V gene has CDR1 SGHTA and CDR2 FQGTGA. Trimming pared 5 bases from V and 5 bases from J, leaving 19 bases between. The CDR3 totals 16 residues. The DNA of the CDR3 is TGTGCCAGCAGCACCCCCGGAGGGGCGGGGCACAATGAGCAGTTCTTC. It encodes CASSTPGGAGHNEQFF.